This T cell receptor (beta chain) appears in the sequencing data of a study of radiotherapy plus CTLA-4 blockade in lung cancer. Only in-frame clones appear in the TCRdb table, and some are missing; sequencing was by immunoSEQ multiplex PCR. This sample carries about 77,000 clones, around 74% of them seen once, and the ten largest clones take approximately 9.9%. Germline V CDR1 and CDR2: LNHDA, SQIVND (reference sequence). V dropped 5 bases and J dropped 8; count of bases not matched to a gene: 16. This CDR3 spans 16 amino acids. J is TRBJ1-2 and V is TRBV19, with 8 nucleotides matching TRBD1. This TCR came from a human donor with non-small cell lung cancer whose response to radiotherapy plus ipilimumab could not be evaluated. The material sequenced was peripheral blood, taken from a patient treated with radiotherapy plus ipilimumab. The CDR3 region is CASSVPGGASVGGYTF. CDR3 bases: TGTGCCAGTAGTGTACCAGGGGGCGCCTCGGTAGGGGGCTACACCTTC.